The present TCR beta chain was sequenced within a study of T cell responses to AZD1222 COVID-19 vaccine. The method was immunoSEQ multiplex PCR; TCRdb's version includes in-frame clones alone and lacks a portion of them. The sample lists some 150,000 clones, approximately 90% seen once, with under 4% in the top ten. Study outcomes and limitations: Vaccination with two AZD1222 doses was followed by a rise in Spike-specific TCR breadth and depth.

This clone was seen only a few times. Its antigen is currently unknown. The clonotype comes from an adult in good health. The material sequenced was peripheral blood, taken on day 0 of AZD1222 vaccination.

The CDR3 coding sequence is TGTGCCAGCAGTGAGAACGGCCTAAATGAAGCTTTCTTT. Protein sequence: CASSENGLNEAFF. This chain uses TRBV28 with TRBJ1-1; D gene uncertain. The V end was cut by 5 bases, the J end by 7 bases, with 14 bases between. Germline V gene data show CDR1 as MDHEN and CDR2 as SYDVKM. This CDR3 has 13 amino acids.